Below, 23 T cell receptor beta chains from the same sample are listed, as sequenced in a study of shared clonotypes between healthy human individuals. Clones were sequenced by immunoSEQ multiplex PCR, and TCRdb holds only the in-frame ones, with some missing. This table holds around 2,000,000 clones, approximately 94% found once. Naive CD8 cells were CD45RO-negative, positively selected for CCR7, excluding terminally differentiated effector memory CD45RA+ cells. What was sequenced was naive CD8+ T cells sorted from blood. These receptors all come from a man between 18 and 35 years old in good health.

CDR3 sequence (DNA): TGTGCCAGCTCAGCCTTATTCCGGGAGGACTATGGCTACACCTTC. It codes for CASSALFREDYGYTF. This chain connects TRBV18 to TRBJ1-2, with D hard to call. Trimming left V 5 bases short and J 3 bases short, with 16 bases between. The CDR3 has 15 residues. Germline values: CDR1 KGHSH, CDR2 LQKENI.

This rearrangement joins TRBV2 to TRBJ1-4; D gene ambiguous. This CDR3 has 15 amino acids. CDR1 and CDR2 (germline): SNHLY, FYNNEI. V lost 4 bases, J lost 0 bases, and 9 bases lay in between. CDR3: CASSGHTATNEKLFF. CDR3 nucleotide sequence: TGTGCCAGCAGTGGACATACTGCAACTAATGAAAAACTGTTTTTT.

The chain employs TRBV7-8 and TRBJ2-1; 11 bases are a match to TRBD2. CDR3 size: 15 residues. Trimming cost V 5 bases and J 3 bases; bases outside gene matches: 3. Germline V lookup: CDR1 SGHVS, CDR2 FQNEAQ. CDR3 in amino acids: CASSATSGGYNEQFF. CDR3 in DNA: TGTGCCAGCAGCGCCACTAGCGGGGGCTACAATGAGCAGTTCTTC.

This rearrangement joins TRBV27 to TRBJ2-7; no firm D call. Germline CDR1 and CDR2: MNHEY and SMNVEV (reference sequence). The germline V and J ends were trimmed by 3 bases and 4 bases, with 13 bases remaining between them. CDR3 length: 14 residues. The CDR3 loop reads CASSLFSAGYEQYF. For the CDR3, the DNA is TGTGCCAGCAGTTTGTTCAGTGCCGGTTACGAGCAGTACTTC.

CDR3 bases: TGTGCCATCAGTGGGGACAGGGATGGCGAGCAGTACTTC. Translating it yields CAISGDRDGEQYF. The rearrangement joins TRBV10-3 to TRBJ2-7; 9 bases align to TRBD1. Germline V lookup: CDR1 ENHRY, CDR2 SYGVKD. With V trimmed by 4 bases and J by 6 bases, 4 bases remained unmatched. This CDR3 is built from 13 residues.

Regarding this clone: The junction departs from germline at one end; a sequencing error may be responsible. V and J are TRBV19 and TRBJ2-1, with D unclear. This CDR3 has 17 residues. The germline V gene has CDR1 LNHDA and CDR2 SQIVND (reference sequence). DNA for the CDR3: TGTGCCAGTAGTATCGCCGCCTACATCATATCCTTCAATGAGCAGTTCTTC. This gives the protein CASSIAAYIISFNEQFF.

CDR3 in DNA: TGTGCCAGCAGCCAAGATTTGGTAGAGGGATATTCACCCCTCCACTTT. Translation gives CASSQDLVEGYSPLHF. The chain carries TRBV14 and TRBJ1-6; no clear D. CDR1 is SGHDN, CDR2 FVKESK, per germline. This CDR3 is 16 amino acids long. Between the trimmed V and J ends, which lost 0 bases and 8 bases, there was a span of 14 bases. The variable domain in full, with the rest retrieved from reference TRBV14 and TRBJ1-6, is EAGVTQFPSHSVIEKGQTVTLRCDPISGHDNLYWYRRVMGKEIKFLLHFVKESKQDESGMPNNRFLAERTGGTYSTLKVQPAELEDSGVYFCASSQDLVEGYSPLHFGNGTRLTVT.

The rearrangement links TRBV10-1 to TRBJ2-1; weak D call: TRBD1 (7 bases). From germline, CDR1 is WNHNN and CDR2 SYGVQD (reference sequence). V was clipped by 10 bases and J by 5 bases, with 15 bases between them. The CDR3 covers 13 residues. For the CDR3, the DNA is TGCGCCAACCGGACAGGCGGGGACAATGAGCAGTTCTTC. Residues: CANRTGGDNEQFF.

This chain uses TRBV7-9 with TRBJ1-2, with TRBD1 identical over 12 bases. This CDR3 is 15 amino acids long. The trim removed 5 bases at V and 6 bases at J, leaving 7 bases unmatched. CDR1 and CDR2 from the germline V gene are SEHNR and FQNEAQ (reference sequence). The CDR3, as DNA: TGTGCCAGCAGCCACAGGGACAGGGGGCGGGATGGCTACACCTTC. It yields the protein CASSHRDRGRDGYTF.

The chain carries TRBV30 and TRBJ2-7, with 12 bases lining up with TRBD1. This CDR3 comprises 15 residues. The germline CDR1 and CDR2 sequences are GTSNPN and SVGIG (reference sequence). V dropped 3 bases and J dropped 4; count of bases not matched to a gene: 7. This chain's CDR3 is CAWSQGQGAAYEQYF. As DNA, the CDR3 is TGTGCCTGGAGCCAGGGACAGGGGGCGGCTTACGAGCAGTACTTC.

This clone was picked up a small number of times. J is TRBJ1-2 and V is TRBV29-1, with a weak D call TRBD1 (6 bases). The CDR3 totals 13 residues. V was clipped by 6 bases and J by 5 bases, with 16 bases between them. Germline CDR1 SQVTM, CDR2 ANQGSEA. The CDR3 loop reads CSVYYRDKYGYTF. In DNA form, the CDR3 reads TGCAGCGTCTACTACCGGGACAAGTATGGCTACACCTTC.

The chain is built from TRBV9 and TRBJ2-7; the match to TRBD2 covers 11 bases. The V and J ends lost 3 bases and 6 bases, in that order; junction bases with no gene match: 2. The germline gives CDR1 SGDLS, CDR2 YYNGEE. The CDR3 spans 13 residues. The CDR3 nucleotides are TGTGCCAGCAGCGATAGCGGGGGGGTCGAGCAGTACTTC. This gives the protein CASSDSGGVEQYF.

The chain links TRBV10-3 to TRBJ2-2, with TRBD2 as a possible D gene (6 bases). V was shortened by 4 bases and J by 8 bases, with 17 bases between the two germline ends. The germline V gene has CDR1 ENHRY and CDR2 SYGVKD. The CDR3 consists of 15 residues. The CDR3 region is CAISGRGGVVGELFF. The CDR3 region has the DNA TGTGCCATCAGTGGCCGGGGAGGAGTCGTAGGGGAGCTGTTTTTT.

The chain couples TRBV11-2 to TRBJ2-2, with TRBD1 matching 8 bases. The CDR3 sequence is 18 residues long. Per germline, CDR1 SGHAT and CDR2 FQNNGV. V was pared by 5 bases and J by 0 bases, with 11 bases of the junction left unmatched. CDR3 in amino acids: CASSPETGAGTNTGELFF. DNA of the CDR3: TGTGCCAGCAGCCCCGAGACAGGGGCGGGTACGAACACCGGGGAGCTGTTTTTT.

Regarding this clone: Other nucleotide sequences from this sample produce the same CDR3. This rearrangement joins TRBV19 to TRBJ2-1, with 8 nucleotides matching TRBD2. V shed 3 bases and J 3 bases; nucleotides not matched to a gene: 4. CDR3 length equals 15 residues. Germline V gene lookup returns CDR1 LNHDA and CDR2 SQIVND (reference sequence). CDR3 amino acids: CASSISGVYYNEQFF. Written as DNA, the CDR3 is TGTGCCAGTAGTATTAGCGGGGTATACTACAATGAGCAGTTCTTC. Based on the CDR3 plus reference TRBV19 and TRBJ2-1, the full variable domain is DGGITQSPKYLFRKEGQNVTLSCEQNLNHDAMYWYRQDPGQGLRLIYYSQIVNDFQKGDIAEGYSVSREKKESFPLTVTSAQKNPTAFYLCASSISGVYYNEQFFGPGTRLTVL.

This clone has only a few counts. This chain uses TRBV30 with TRBJ2-7, with TRBD1 matching over 7 bases. The CDR3 is 14 amino acids. J was trimmed by 2 bases and V by 4 bases; bases with no gene match: 8. Germline lookup yields CDR1 GTSNPN and CDR2 SVGIG (reference sequence). This CDR3 reads CAWIRQGKPYEQYF. As DNA, the CDR3 is TGTGCCTGGATACGACAGGGAAAGCCCTACGAGCAGTACTTC.

This rearrangement joins TRBV2 to TRBJ2-5, with D possibly TRBD1 on 6 matching bases. The CDR3 contains 14 residues. V shed 5 bases and J shed 0 bases, with 10 bases lying between them. In germline, CDR1 is SNHLY, CDR2 FYNNEI. CDR3 loop: CASSPDSHQETQYF. CDR3 in DNA: TGTGCCAGCAGTCCGGACAGCCACCAAGAGACCCAGTACTTC.

The J gene is TRBJ1-1, the V gene TRBV5-1; 7 bases agree with TRBD1. CDR1 and CDR2 from the germline V gene are SGHRS and YFSETQ. V was pared by 4 bases and J by 3 bases, with 21 bases of the junction left unmatched. The CDR3 is 19 residues long. The CDR3 region is CASSGGQVRPTGDDTEAFF. In nucleotides, the CDR3 is TGCGCCAGCAGCGGGGGGCAGGTCCGGCCAACAGGGGACGACACTGAAGCTTTCTTT.

The chain couples TRBV13 to TRBJ2-2; 8 bases align to TRBD2. J was trimmed by 3 bases and V by 0 bases; bases with no gene match: 6. The CDR3 is made up of 17 amino acids. Germline V CDR1 and CDR2: PRHDT, FYEKMQ (reference sequence). The CDR3 spells CASSLGRGRSDTGELFF. The CDR3 DNA follows: TGTGCCAGCAGCTTAGGCCGCGGGAGGTCGGACACCGGGGAGCTGTTTTTT.

J is TRBJ1-1 and V is TRBV19, with D unresolved. This CDR3 comprises 14 residues. The germline gives CDR1 LNHDA, CDR2 SQIVND (reference sequence). The V gene lost 5 bases and the J gene lost 0 bases, with 10 bases spanning the gap. CDR3 protein: CASSSGSMNTEAFF. CDR3 coding DNA: TGTGCCAGTAGTTCAGGCTCGATGAACACTGAAGCTTTCTTT.

The V gene is TRBV4-2, the J gene TRBJ1-6, with D hard to call. The CDR3 extends over 15 amino acids. CDR1 and CDR2 (germline): LGHNA, YNFKEQ. Between the trimmed V and J ends, which lost 1 base and 10 bases, there was a span of 14 bases. The CDR3 DNA sequence: TGTGCCAGCAGCCAAGGATTCCAGGAATTGTCACCCCTCCACTTT. It is translated as CASSQGFQELSPLHF.

The chain joins TRBV5-1 to TRBJ2-7, with D possibly matching TRBD2 (7 bases). The CDR3 extends over 16 amino acids. The V end lost 0 bases, the J end lost 1 base, and 14 bases lay between the germline ends. Per germline, CDR1 SGHRS and CDR2 YFSETQ. Here the CDR3 DNA reads TGCGCCAGCAGCTTGGTTGGGGGGGCTGTATCCTACGAGCAGTACTTC. Protein: CASSLVGGAVSYEQYF.

This clone has just one count. This chain joins TRBV5-6 and TRBJ2-7, with a tentative D call TRBD1 (5 bases). V lost 4 bases and J lost 3, with 14 bases in between. The CDR3 has 14 amino acids. CDR1 SGHDT and CDR2 YYEEEE come from the germline V gene. The CDR3 protein is CASSQGPGYYEQYF. CDR3 sequence (DNA): TGTGCCAGCAGCCAAGGTCCAGGGTACTACGAGCAGTACTTC.